The next 16 T cell receptor beta chains were all read from a single sample in a study of cytomegalovirus exposure and HLA in healthy donors (dated by TCRdb to about 2017). Libraries were built with the immunoSEQ multiplex PCR assay. TCRdb took this table from immuneACCESS and kept in-frame rearrangements with V and J called. Such tables lack part of the clones; where checked against another copy, unresolved V genes explain under half of the gap, and the rest is unexplained. Present in this sample are 200,000 to 300,000 clones, about 88% of which were seen just once. Together, the top ten hold more than 10% of the sample. Sample: PBMCs. The receptors come from a man younger than 30 in good health and CMV-seropositive.

This clone was seen a single time. The J gene is TRBJ1-5, the V gene TRBV28; D is possibly TRBD1 (6 bases). V was trimmed by 6 bases and J by 0 bases, leaving 18 bases between them. The germline V gene encodes CDR1 MDHEN and CDR2 SYDVKM. The CDR3 runs 17 residues. The CDR3 here is CASSGWGRSSSNQPQHF. The CDR3 DNA is TGTGCCAGCAGCGGTTGGGGGCGGTCCTCTAGCAATCAGCCCCAGCATTTT.

This chain links TRBV19 with TRBJ1-2; 7 nucleotides agree with TRBD1. The trim removed 3 bases at V and 2 bases at J, leaving 6 bases unmatched. The CDR3 has 15 amino acids. Germline lookup yields CDR1 LNHDA and CDR2 SQIVND (reference sequence). CDR3 protein: CASSMWTGDNYGYTF. The CDR3 DNA sequence: TGTGCCAGTAGTATGTGGACAGGAGACAACTATGGCTACACCTTC.

The chain is built from TRBV5-5 and TRBJ1-1; 7 nucleotides align to TRBD1. This CDR3 is 13 amino acids long. Germline CDR1 is SGHKS and CDR2 is YYEKEE (reference sequence). After removal of 3 bases from V and 3 bases from J, the junction contained 2 bases not matched to a gene. The DNA for the CDR3 is TGTGCCAGCAGCTCCACAGGGGACACTGAAGCTTTCTTT. It specifies CASSSTGDTEAFF.

The chain uses TRBV5-4 and TRBJ1-1; TRBD1 matches at 7 bases. Germline V CDR1 and CDR2: SGHNT, YYREEE (reference sequence). Germline trimming cut 4 bases from V and 0 bases from J; bases unmatched to any gene: 6. The CDR3 has 15 amino acids. CDR3 sequence reads: CASSPGQSMNTEAFF. The CDR3 coding sequence is TGTGCCAGCAGCCCGGGACAGTCAATGAACACTGAAGCTTTCTTT. The full variable domain, with the rest looked up from reference TRBV5-4 and TRBJ1-1, is ETGVTQSPTHLIKTRGQQVTLRCSSQSGHNTVSWYQQALGQGPQFIFQYYREEENGRGNFPPRFSGLQFPNYSSELNVNALELDDSALYLCASSPGQSMNTEAFFGQGTRLTVV.

This rearrangement joins TRBV29-1 to TRBJ2-1, with a weak D call TRBD2 (6 bases). Looked up from germline, CDR1 is SQVTM and CDR2 is ANQGSEA. This CDR3 comprises 15 residues. Trimming removed 4 bases from V and 0 bases from J, with 13 bases in between. The CDR3 coding sequence is TGCAGCGTTGGTAGCGGCCTTAGCTCCTACAATGAGCAGTTCTTC. This translates into CSVGSGLSSYNEQFF.

The chain is built from TRBV9 and TRBJ1-2, with a weak D call TRBD1 (5 bases). The CDR3 length is 12 residues. The V end lost 3 bases, the J end lost 5 bases, and 8 bases lay between the germline ends. Germline V gene sequence: CDR1 SGDLS, CDR2 YYNGEE. The chain's CDR3 is CASSAGLYGYTF. Written as DNA, the CDR3 is TGTGCCAGCAGCGCGGGGCTGTATGGCTACACCTTC.

This chain joins TRBV9 and TRBJ1-3, with D possibly being TRBD1 (5 bases). The CDR3 totals 14 residues. Germline lookup yields CDR1 SGDLS and CDR2 YYNGEE. Trimming took off 4 bases at V and 3 bases at J, with 11 bases between the two ends. The CDR3 spells CASSPRVGGNTIYF. The CDR3 bases are TGTGCCAGCAGCCCCAGGGTTGGTGGAAACACCATATATTTT.

The chain recombines TRBV5-1 with TRBJ2-5; TRBD2 is a possible D gene (7 bases). The CDR3 runs 19 residues. The V end lost 2 bases, the J end lost 1 base, and 24 bases lay between the germline ends. Looked up from germline, CDR1 is SGHRS and CDR2 is YFSETQ. CDR3 protein: CASSLLAGAELAPQETQYF. In nucleotides, the CDR3 is TGCGCCAGCAGCTTACTCGCAGGGGCCGAACTAGCGCCCCAAGAGACCCAGTACTTC.

The rearrangement joins TRBV28 to TRBJ1-4, with D uncertain. V was trimmed by 2 bases and J by 6 bases, leaving 13 bases between them. CDR3 length equals 15 residues. CDR1 and CDR2 from the germline V gene are MDHEN and SYDVKM. The CDR3 reads CASSLGRLPDEKLFF. DNA for the CDR3: TGTGCCAGCAGTTTAGGGAGGCTGCCTGATGAAAAACTGTTTTTT.

Of note for this clone: Other DNA sequences in this specimen translate into the identical CDR3. The J gene is TRBJ2-7, the V gene TRBV18; 8 bases are a match to TRBD1. V lost 0 bases to trimming and J lost 5 bases; unmatched junction nucleotides: 3. The germline V gene has CDR1 KGHSH and CDR2 LQKENI. The CDR3 is made up of 14 amino acids. The CDR3 sequence: CASSPPGTGNEQYF. CDR3 bases: TGTGCCAGCTCACCACCAGGGACAGGTAACGAGCAGTACTTC.

The J gene is TRBJ2-7, the V gene TRBV28, with D maybe TRBD1 (7 bases). Germline V lookup: CDR1 MDHEN, CDR2 SYDVKM. The V and J ends lost 6 bases and 6 bases respectively, with 21 bases between them. The CDR3 contains 15 residues. The CDR3 region has the DNA TGTGCCAGCAGCCTAGGCGGGACAGTAACTGCCGAGCAGTACTTC. It yields the protein CASSLGGTVTAEQYF.

V is TRBV29-1 and J is TRBJ2-7, with TRBD1 identical over 8 bases. The CDR3 spans 13 residues. The V and J ends lost 7 bases and 5 bases, in that order; junction bases with no gene match: 10. CDR1 and CDR2 (germline): SQVTM, ANQGSEA. The DNA for the CDR3 is TGCAGCGGAACAGGACAGGGACGGAACGAGCAGTACTTC. As protein: CSGTGQGRNEQYF.

The chain combines TRBV27 with TRBJ2-3, with unresolved D. Trimming took off 5 bases at V and 2 bases at J, with 14 bases between the two ends. This CDR3 has 15 amino acids. The germline V gene has CDR1 MNHEY and CDR2 SMNVEV (reference sequence). CDR3 amino acids: CASSGNLLVTDTQYF. The CDR3 DNA is TGTGCCAGCAGTGGCAATTTGCTGGTCACAGATACGCAGTATTTT.

The J gene is TRBJ2-2, the V gene TRBV6-1; a weak D match, TRBD2 (6 bases). Trimming took 8 bases from V and 5 from J, leaving 6 bases between them. From germline, CDR1 is MNHNS and CDR2 SASEGT. The CDR3 consists of 11 residues. Here the CDR3 DNA reads TGTGCCAGCGCGGGGACCGGGGAGCTGTTTTTT. Its protein product is CASAGTGELFF.

This rearrangement joins TRBV7-8 to TRBJ1-5, with D unclear. V was trimmed by 2 bases and J by 5 bases, leaving 7 bases between them. The CDR3 is 13 residues long. Germline V CDR1 and CDR2: SGHVS, FQNEAQ. The CDR3 coding sequence is TGTGCCAGCAGCTTAAGGGTAGATCAGCCCCAGCATTTT. Its protein is CASSLRVDQPQHF.

The chain recombines TRBV4-3 with TRBJ2-7; 11 bases match TRBD2. Germline assignment: CDR1 LGHNA and CDR2 YSLEER. With V trimmed by 3 bases and J by 3 bases, 4 bases remained unmatched. The CDR3 totals 15 residues. The CDR3: CASSQRLAGIYEQYF. The CDR3 DNA sequence: TGCGCCAGCAGCCAGAGACTAGCGGGGATCTACGAGCAGTACTTC.